This TCR beta chain was sequenced in a study of tumor-infiltrating lymphocytes in oesophageal squamous cell carcinoma. TCRdb fed the PCR reads into MiXCR, producing one record per CDR3 protein. The sample records roughly 10,000 distinct CDR3 sequences, 50% to 75% being singletons. The J segment lost 5 bases and the V segment lost 5 bases, leaving 4 bases of the junction unmatched. Germline assignment: CDR1 MNHEY and CDR2 SMNVEV (reference sequence). The CDR3 loop spans 15 amino acids. This clonotype was picked up many times. This chain uses TRBV27 with TRBJ2-1, with TRBD2 matching over 12 bases. Sequenced input: esophageal tumor tissue. The TCR originated in a female donor with esophageal squamous cell carcinoma. The CDR3 sequence is CASSKLAGGHNEQFF. The CDR3 DNA reads as TGTGCCAGCAGTAAGCTAGCGGGAGGGCACAATGAGCAGTTCTTC.